The 18 T cell receptor beta chains listed next were all sequenced from one sample in a study of T cell repertoires in cytomegalovirus infection. TCRdb reprocessed the reads with MiXCR, giving one entry per CDR3 protein. Here the sample spans some 480,000 distinct CDR3 sequences, 33% being singletons. These TCRs are of unknown antigen specificity. The source was cultured PBMCs, collected from culture after CMV antigen stimulation. The receptors were gathered from a human donor in good health (CMV status not recorded). Some clones in this sample may be carry-over from other donors' samples.

The gene calls are TRBV29-1 and TRBJ2-2; TRBD1 matches 8 bases. There are 12 residues in the CDR3. Unmatched junction bases numbered 2, after V lost 7 bases and J lost 4 bases. The germline V gene has CDR1 SQVTM and CDR2 ANQGSEA. The CDR3 spells CSAGTGTGELFF. The DNA of the CDR3 is TGCAGCGCTGGGACAGGCACCGGGGAGCTGTTTTTT.

The J gene is TRBJ1-5, the V gene TRBV19; possibly TRBD1 for D (6 bases). V lost 9 bases, J lost 0 bases, and 12 bases lay in between. Germline loops: CDR1 LNHDA, CDR2 SQIVND (reference sequence). The CDR3 has 14 amino acids. CDR3 sequence (DNA): TGTGCCAGCACAGGGCTGTATAGCAATCAGCCCCAGCATTTT. This translates into CASTGLYSNQPQHF.

Many counts were recorded for this clonotype. The rearrangement uses TRBV7-2 and TRBJ2-5; D is undetermined. V was pared by 1 base and J by 5 bases, with 11 bases between. The CDR3 sequence is 14 residues long. From germline, CDR1 is SGHTA and CDR2 FQGNSA. Here the CDR3 DNA reads TGTGCCAGCAGCTTAGATCAAGGTTCGGAGACCCAGTACTTC. It encodes CASSLDQGSETQYF.

In its sample, this clonotype was seen a few times. This sequence joins TRBV10-3 and TRBJ2-1, with TRBD2 identical over 8 bases. After removal of 6 bases from V and 7 bases from J, the junction contained 11 bases not matched to a gene. CDR3 size: 15 residues. CDR1 ENHRY and CDR2 SYGVKD come from the germline V gene. For the CDR3, the DNA is TGTGCCATCAGAACTACTAGCGGAGAAGGGAATGAGCAGTTCTTC. Translating it yields CAIRTTSGEGNEQFF.

The sample holds a few counts of this clonotype. The V gene is TRBV6-2 or TRBV6-3, the J gene TRBJ1-5; 8 nucleotides match TRBD1. This CDR3 has 14 amino acids. The germline V gene has CDR1 MNHEY and CDR2 SVGEGT. Germline trimming cut 6 bases from V and 2 bases from J; bases unmatched to any gene: 3. CDR3 in amino acids: CASRQGEGNQPQHF. DNA for the CDR3: TGTGCCAGCAGACAGGGGGAAGGCAATCAGCCCCAGCATTTT.

V gene TRBV6-2 or TRBV6-3 combines with J gene TRBJ2-1, with a weak D call TRBD2 (6 bases). Germline CDR1 reads MNHEY; CDR2 reads SVGEGT. With 6 bases removed from V and 6 bases from J, the gap between germline ends came to 18 bases. The CDR3 runs 15 residues. As DNA, the CDR3 is TGTGCCAGCAGGGGCCCGGAGGGGCCCCTCAATGAGCAGTTCTTC. This encodes CASRGPEGPLNEQFF.

The CDR3 loop is CASSQGRLAGQAGELFF. CDR3 nucleotides: TGCGCCAGCAGCCAAGGGAGACTAGCGGGGCAAGCCGGGGAGCTGTTTTTT. The V gene is TRBV4-1, the J gene TRBJ2-2; 11 bases are a match to TRBD2. Germline V gene sequence: CDR1 MGHRA, CDR2 YSYEKL. Germline trimming cut 1 base from V and 6 bases from J; bases unmatched to any gene: 7. This CDR3 comprises 17 residues.

V gene TRBV28 combines with J gene TRBJ1-1; TRBD1 agrees at 9 bases. CDR3 length: 12 amino acids. Germline CDR1 is MDHEN and CDR2 is SYDVKM. Germline trimming cut 6 bases from V and 7 bases from J; bases unmatched to any gene: 3. For the CDR3, the DNA is TGTGCCAGCAGACCGACAGGGGGTGAAGCTTTCTTT. As protein: CASRPTGGEAFF.

The chain combines TRBV6-2 or TRBV6-3 with TRBJ2-7, with 9 bases fitting TRBD2. From germline, CDR1 is MNHEY and CDR2 SVGEGT. J was trimmed by 2 bases and V by 4 bases; bases with no gene match: 3. This CDR3 spans 14 amino acids. The CDR3 nucleotides are TGTGCCAGCAGTTCGACTAGCGGTCCCTACGAGCAGTACTTC. Encoded protein: CASSSTSGPYEQYF.

This clonotype was counted a few times. The chain recombines TRBV6-2 or TRBV6-3 with TRBJ2-7; 8 bases line up with TRBD2. CDR1 and CDR2 (germline): MNHEY, SVGEGT. The CDR3 totals 14 residues. The V and J ends lost 2 bases and 0 bases, in that order; junction bases with no gene match: 0. The CDR3: CASSYGTSSYEQYV. The CDR3 region has the DNA TGTGCCAGCAGTTACGGGACTAGCTCCTACGAGCAGTACGTC.

The genes are TRBV7-2 and TRBJ1-1, with unresolved D. The V end was cut by 4 bases, the J end by 3 bases, with 9 bases between. The CDR3 has 13 residues. Germline V gives CDR1 SGHTA, CDR2 FQGNSA. This CDR3 is CASSSYSDTEAFF. CDR3 DNA sequence: TGTGCCAGCAGCTCGTACAGCGACACTGAAGCTTTCTTT.

The chain links TRBV12-5 to TRBJ2-1; 7 bases map to TRBD2. The CDR3 is made up of 16 amino acids. Per the germline V gene, CDR1 is LGHNT and CDR2 is FRNRAP. V was pared by 2 bases and J by 7 bases, with 11 bases of the junction left unmatched. DNA for the CDR3: TGTGCTAGTGGTTTGCTACCGAGCGGGGCCACGAATGAGCAGTTCTTC. This encodes CASGLLPSGATNEQFF.

This chain joins TRBV29-1 and TRBJ2-3; 14 positions agree with TRBD2. CDR3 length equals 15 residues. J was trimmed by 6 bases and V by 4 bases; bases with no gene match: 6. Per germline, CDR1 SQVTM and CDR2 ANQGSEA. CDR3: CSVVGTSGSFDTQYF. The CDR3 nucleotides read TGCAGCGTTGTGGGGACTAGCGGGAGTTTTGATACGCAGTATTTT.

This clonotype was observed at least ten times. This rearrangement joins TRBV7-9 to TRBJ1-1; possibly TRBD1 for D (5 bases). Trimming pared 7 bases from V and 3 bases from J, leaving 15 bases between. The CDR3 length is 14 residues. Germline CDR1 is SEHNR and CDR2 is FQNEAQ (reference sequence). This CDR3 reads CASISGRPDTEAFF. CDR3 in DNA: TGTGCCAGCATCTCAGGGAGACCTGACACTGAAGCTTTCTTT.

The chain uses TRBV6-2 or TRBV6-3 and TRBJ1-5, with D perhaps matching TRBD1 (6 bases). Germline V gene lookup returns CDR1 MNHEY and CDR2 SVGEGT. V was pared by 5 bases and J by 4 bases, with 12 bases between. There are 14 residues in the CDR3. The CDR3 region has the DNA TGTGCCAGCAGTCTAACAGGACAGAATCAGCCCCAGCATTTT. Amino acids: CASSLTGQNQPQHF.

The genes are TRBV7-2 and TRBJ2-5; D may be TRBD2 (6 bases). This CDR3 spans 14 amino acids. CDR1 is SGHTA, CDR2 FQGNSA, per germline. The V gene lost 5 bases and the J gene lost 2 bases, with 12 bases spanning the gap. As DNA, the CDR3 is TGTGCCAGCAGCAAGCGCGGGATTCAAGAGACCCAGTACTTC. This encodes CASSKRGIQETQYF.

This clonotype counts as medium-sized. V and J are TRBV7-2 and TRBJ1-1, with 8 bases matching TRBD1. The V gene end was trimmed by 5 bases and the J gene end by 0 bases; junction bases not matched to a gene: 8. The CDR3 runs 16 residues. Germline loops: CDR1 SGHTA, CDR2 FQGNSA. CDR3 sequence: CASSPHGTGMNTEAFF. DNA for the CDR3: TGTGCCAGCAGCCCCCACGGGACAGGCATGAACACTGAAGCTTTCTTT.

This clonotype was seen a few times. The rearrangement joins TRBV7-2 to TRBJ2-3; 9 nucleotides agree with TRBD2. The CDR3 loop spans 16 amino acids. Germline V gene data show CDR1 as SGHTA and CDR2 as FQGNSA. The V gene end was trimmed by 5 bases and the J gene end by 0 bases; junction bases not matched to a gene: 6. CDR3 in amino acids: CASSKTSGSSTDTQYF. In DNA form, the CDR3 reads TGTGCCAGCAGCAAAACTAGCGGGTCTAGCACAGATACGCAGTATTTT.